This paragraph covers one TCR beta chain sequence. The data stem from a study of human T cells and chemical hapten exposure. Study context: Alopecia areata, totalis or universalis affected patients, mainly female.

Individual cDNA molecules in this library carried unique molecular identifiers. MiXCR was run by TCRdb on the RACE reads, yielding one entry per CDR3 protein. Of 190,000 or so distinct CDR3 sequences listed, nearly 30% are singletons. This sample's time point: pre-sensitization, week 0. As to treatment: therapeutic diphenylcyclopropenone sensitization with weekly scalp DPC. The drawing of blood occurred before each patch test was applied. The sequence was collected from a woman in her 30s with alopecia areata. Some clones in this sample may be carry-over from other donors' samples. The material was whole blood, obtained in connection with sensitization to the hapten diphenylcyclopropenone (DPC).

In nucleotides, the CDR3 is TGTGCCAGCAGTCACCCGGGAACAGTCAGCAATCAGCCCCAGCATTTT. It yields the protein CASSHPGTVSNQPQHF. This sequence joins TRBV28 and TRBJ1-5, with D hard to call. V was shortened by 5 bases and J by 1 base, with 15 bases between the two germline ends. This CDR3 is 16 amino acids long. Germline V CDR1 and CDR2: MDHEN, SYDVKM. The complete variable domain, with remaining parts taken from reference TRBV28 and TRBJ1-5, reads DVKVTQSSRYLVKRTGEKVFLECVQDMDHENMFWYRQDPGLGLRLIYFSYDVKMKEKGDIPEGYSVSREKKERFSLILESASTNQTSMYLCASSHPGTVSNQPQHFGDGTRLSIL.